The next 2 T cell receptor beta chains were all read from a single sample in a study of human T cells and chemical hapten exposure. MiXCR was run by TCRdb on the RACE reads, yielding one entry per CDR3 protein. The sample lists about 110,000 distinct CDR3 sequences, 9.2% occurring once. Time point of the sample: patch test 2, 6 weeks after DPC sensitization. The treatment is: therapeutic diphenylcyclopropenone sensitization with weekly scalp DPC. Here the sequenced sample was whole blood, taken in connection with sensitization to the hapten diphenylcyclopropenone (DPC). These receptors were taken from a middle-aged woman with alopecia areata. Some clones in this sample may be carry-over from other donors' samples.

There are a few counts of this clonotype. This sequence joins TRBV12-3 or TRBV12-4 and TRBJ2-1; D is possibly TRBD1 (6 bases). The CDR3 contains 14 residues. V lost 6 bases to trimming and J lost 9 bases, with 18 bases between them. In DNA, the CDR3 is TGTGCCAGCAGCCCCGGGACACAGAGGGGTGAGCAGTTCTTC. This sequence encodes CASSPGTQRGEQFF.

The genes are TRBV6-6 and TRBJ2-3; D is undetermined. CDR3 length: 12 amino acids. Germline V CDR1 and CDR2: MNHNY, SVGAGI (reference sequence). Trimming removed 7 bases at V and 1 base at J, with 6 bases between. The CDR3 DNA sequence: TGTGCCAGCACTGGTCGCACAGATACGCAGTATTTT. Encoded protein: CASTGRTDTQYF.